This T cell receptor (beta chain) is drawn from a study of blood T cell repertoires in COVID-19. On the study more broadly: Some COVID-19 samples were acute and others convalescent; all came from the United States, Italy and Spain. The analysed material was cDNA or gDNA that came from T cells, B-cell-depleted T cells, or PBMCs.

Methods used by the authors: Reference gene primer amplification yielded estimated nucleated cell counts. The method was immunoSEQ multiplex PCR; TCRdb's version includes in-frame clones alone and lacks a portion of them. V and J calls and clone size are copied from that table; D and trimming were computed from the DNA. The table has over 150,000 clones, 85% to 90% seen once. This CDR3 has 15 residues. Germline V gene sequence: CDR1 KGHSH, CDR2 LQKENI. Losses at the gene ends were 5 bases for V and 5 bases for J; bases not matched to a gene: 4. The clonotype comes from a man between 45 and 60 years old with active or convalescent COVID-19. The material sequenced was peripheral blood. V usage is TRBV18 and J usage is TRBJ2-7; 15 bases agree with TRBD2. In DNA, the CDR3 is TGTGCCAGCTCAGGGACTAGCGGGAGGCAAAACGAGCAGTACTTC. Translation gives CASSGTSGRQNEQYF.